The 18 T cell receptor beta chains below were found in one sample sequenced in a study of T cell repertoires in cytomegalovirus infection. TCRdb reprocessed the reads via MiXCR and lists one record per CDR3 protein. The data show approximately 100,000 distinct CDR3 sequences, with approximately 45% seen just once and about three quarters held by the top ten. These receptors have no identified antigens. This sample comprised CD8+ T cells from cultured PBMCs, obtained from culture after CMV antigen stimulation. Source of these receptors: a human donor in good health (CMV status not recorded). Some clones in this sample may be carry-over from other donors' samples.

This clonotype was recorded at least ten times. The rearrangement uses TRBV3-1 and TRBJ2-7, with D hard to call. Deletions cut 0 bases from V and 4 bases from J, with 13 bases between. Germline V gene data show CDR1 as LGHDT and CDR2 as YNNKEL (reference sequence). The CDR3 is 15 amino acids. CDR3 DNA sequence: TGTGCCAGCAGCCAAGAATGGCAGGAGATGTACGAGCAGTACTTC. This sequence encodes CASSQEWQEMYEQYF.

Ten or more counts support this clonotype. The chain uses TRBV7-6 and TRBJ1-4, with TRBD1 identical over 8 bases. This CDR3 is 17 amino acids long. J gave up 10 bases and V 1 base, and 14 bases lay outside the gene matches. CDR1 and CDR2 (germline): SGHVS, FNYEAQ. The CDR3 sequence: CASSLDDRGTVPGKLFF. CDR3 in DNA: TGTGCCAGCAGCTTAGACGACAGGGGAACAGTCCCAGGAAAACTGTTTTTT.

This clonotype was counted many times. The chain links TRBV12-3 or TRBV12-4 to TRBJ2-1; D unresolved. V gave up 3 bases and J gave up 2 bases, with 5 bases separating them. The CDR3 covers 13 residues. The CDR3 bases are TGTGCCAGCAGTTTGGATCCCTACAATGAGCAGTTCTTC. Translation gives CASSLDPYNEQFF.

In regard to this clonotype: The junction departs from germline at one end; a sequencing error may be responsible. CDR3: CAGSQEYNEQFF. The CDR3 coding sequence is TGCGCCGGCAGCCAGGAATACAATGAGCAGTTCTTC. The J gene is TRBJ2-1, the V gene TRBV4-1; D uncertain. The CDR3 length is 12 residues. Per the germline V gene, CDR1 is MGHRA and CDR2 is YSYEKL.

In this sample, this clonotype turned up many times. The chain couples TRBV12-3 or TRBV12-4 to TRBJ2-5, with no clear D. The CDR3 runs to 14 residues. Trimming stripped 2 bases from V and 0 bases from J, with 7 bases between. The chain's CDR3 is CASSLPGNQETQYF. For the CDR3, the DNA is TGTGCCAGCAGTTTACCTGGGAACCAAGAGACCCAGTACTTC.

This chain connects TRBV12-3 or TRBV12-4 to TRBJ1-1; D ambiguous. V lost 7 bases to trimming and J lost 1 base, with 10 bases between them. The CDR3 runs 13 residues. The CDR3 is CASNPDSNTEAFF. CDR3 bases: TGTGCCAGCAATCCAGATTCGAACACTGAAGCTTTCTTT.

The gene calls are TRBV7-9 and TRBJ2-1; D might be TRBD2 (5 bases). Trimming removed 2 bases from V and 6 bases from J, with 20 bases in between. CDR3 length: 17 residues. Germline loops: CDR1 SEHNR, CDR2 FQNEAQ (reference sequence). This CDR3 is CASSLYPYRSGRNEQFF. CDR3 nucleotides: TGTGCCAGCAGCTTATACCCCTATCGAAGCGGCCGCAATGAGCAGTTCTTC.

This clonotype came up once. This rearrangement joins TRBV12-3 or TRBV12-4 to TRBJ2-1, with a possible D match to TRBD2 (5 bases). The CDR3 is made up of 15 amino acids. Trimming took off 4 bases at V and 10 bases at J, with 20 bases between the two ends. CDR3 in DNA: TGTGCCAGCAGTTACGCGGGTTCGACCTTTTTGGAGCAGTTCTTC. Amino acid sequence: CASSYAGSTFLEQFF.

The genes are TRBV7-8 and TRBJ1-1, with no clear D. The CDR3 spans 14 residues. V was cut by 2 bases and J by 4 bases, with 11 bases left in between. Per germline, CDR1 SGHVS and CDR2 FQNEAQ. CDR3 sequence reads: CASSLIGMGTEAFF. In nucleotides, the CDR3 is TGTGCCAGCAGCTTAATAGGGATGGGCACTGAAGCTTTCTTT.

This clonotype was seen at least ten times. The chain's CDR3 is CASSLGEEKRGSYNEQFF. The DNA of the CDR3 is TGTGCCAGCAGCTTAGGGGAGGAGAAGCGGGGATCCTACAATGAGCAGTTCTTC. V gene TRBV11-3 combines with J gene TRBJ2-1; 7 nucleotides line up with TRBD2. The J segment lost 1 base and the V segment lost 1 base, leaving 10 bases of the junction unmatched. Germline CDR1 is SGHNT and CDR2 is YENEEA. The CDR3 is made up of 18 amino acids.

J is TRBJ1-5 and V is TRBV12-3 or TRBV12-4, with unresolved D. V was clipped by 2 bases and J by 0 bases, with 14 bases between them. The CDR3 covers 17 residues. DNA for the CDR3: TGTGCCAGCAGTTTATCACTCGGTCTGACTAGCAATCAGCCCCAGCATTTT. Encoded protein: CASSLSLGLTSNQPQHF.

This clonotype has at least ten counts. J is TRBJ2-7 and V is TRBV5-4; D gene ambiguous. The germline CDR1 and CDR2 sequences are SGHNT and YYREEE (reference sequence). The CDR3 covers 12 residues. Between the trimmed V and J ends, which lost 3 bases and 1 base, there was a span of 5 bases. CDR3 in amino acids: CASSYGSYEQYF. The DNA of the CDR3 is TGTGCCAGCAGCTACGGTTCCTACGAGCAGTACTTC.

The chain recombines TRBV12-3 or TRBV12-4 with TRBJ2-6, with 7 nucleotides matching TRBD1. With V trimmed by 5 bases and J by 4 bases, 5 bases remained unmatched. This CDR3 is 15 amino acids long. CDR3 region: CASSPQGRGANVLTF. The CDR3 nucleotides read TGTGCCAGCAGTCCACAGGGGCGAGGGGCCAACGTCCTGACTTTC.

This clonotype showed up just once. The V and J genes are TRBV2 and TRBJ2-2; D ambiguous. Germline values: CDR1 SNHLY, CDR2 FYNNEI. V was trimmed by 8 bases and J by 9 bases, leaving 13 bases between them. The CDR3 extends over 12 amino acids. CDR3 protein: CASDLVGRELFF. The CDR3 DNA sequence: TGTGCCAGCGACCTAGTAGGACGGGAGCTGTTTTTT.

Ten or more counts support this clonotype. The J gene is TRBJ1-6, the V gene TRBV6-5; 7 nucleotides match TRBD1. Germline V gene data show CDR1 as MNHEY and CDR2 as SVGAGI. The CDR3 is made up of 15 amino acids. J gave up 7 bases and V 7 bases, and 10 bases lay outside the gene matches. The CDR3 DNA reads TGTGCCAGCAAGTTGGAGGGGGCTCGGAATTCACCCCTCCACTTT. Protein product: CASKLEGARNSPLHF.

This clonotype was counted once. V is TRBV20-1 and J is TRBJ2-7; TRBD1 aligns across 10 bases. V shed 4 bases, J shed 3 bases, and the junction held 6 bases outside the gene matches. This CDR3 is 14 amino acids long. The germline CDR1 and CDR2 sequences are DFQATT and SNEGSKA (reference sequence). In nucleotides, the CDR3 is TGCAGTGCTATCCCCCGGGACAGGGGCTACGAGCAGTACTTC. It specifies CSAIPRDRGYEQYF.

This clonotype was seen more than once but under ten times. The CDR3 region has the DNA TGTGCCAGCAGCTTTCCCGGACAGACTCTGGGGGGGACCCAGTACTTC. Amino acids: CASSFPGQTLGGTQYF. V gene TRBV7-6 combines with J gene TRBJ2-5; the D call may be TRBD1 or TRBD2 (6 bases each). Deletions cut 3 bases from V and 7 bases from J, with 21 bases between. There are 16 residues in the CDR3. Germline CDR1 SGHVS, CDR2 FNYEAQ.

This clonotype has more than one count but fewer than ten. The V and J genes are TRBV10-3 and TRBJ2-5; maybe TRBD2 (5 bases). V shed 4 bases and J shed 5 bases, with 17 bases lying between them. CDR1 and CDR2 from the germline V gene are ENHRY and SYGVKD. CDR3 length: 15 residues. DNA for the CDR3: TGTGCCATCAGTGCCGGGGTACGATTACAGGAGACCCAGTACTTC. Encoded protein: CAISAGVRLQETQYF.